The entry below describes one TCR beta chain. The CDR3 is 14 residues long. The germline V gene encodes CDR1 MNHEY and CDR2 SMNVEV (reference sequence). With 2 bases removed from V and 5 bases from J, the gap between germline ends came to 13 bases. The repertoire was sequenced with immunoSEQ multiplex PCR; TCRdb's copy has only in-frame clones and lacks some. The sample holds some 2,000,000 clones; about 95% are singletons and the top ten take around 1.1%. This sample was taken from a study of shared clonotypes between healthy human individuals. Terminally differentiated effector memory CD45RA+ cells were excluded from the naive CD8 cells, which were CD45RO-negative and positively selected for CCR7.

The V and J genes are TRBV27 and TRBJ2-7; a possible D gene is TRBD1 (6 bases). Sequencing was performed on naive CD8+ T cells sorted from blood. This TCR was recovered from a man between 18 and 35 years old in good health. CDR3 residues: CASSLVGAINEQYF. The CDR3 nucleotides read TGTGCCAGCAGTTTAGTGGGGGCAATCAACGAGCAGTACTTC.